This passage covers 32 T cell receptor beta chains from one sample sequenced in a study of human T cells and chemical hapten exposure. Time point defined: pre-sensitization, week 0. As for treatment: therapeutic diphenylcyclopropenone sensitization with weekly scalp DPC. TCRdb used MiXCR to reprocess the RACE reads, holding one entry per CDR3 protein. The sample lists roughly 380,000 distinct CDR3 sequences, 5.1% occurring once. The sequences come from whole blood, collected in connection with sensitization to the hapten diphenylcyclopropenone (DPC). All receptors derive from a woman in her 50s with alopecia areata. Some clones in this sample may be carry-over from other donors' samples.

This rearrangement joins TRBV4-3 to TRBJ2-3, with a possible D match to TRBD2 (7 bases). The germline V and J ends were trimmed by 0 bases and 3 bases, with 13 bases remaining between them. Germline V gives CDR1 LGHNA, CDR2 YSLEER. The CDR3 runs to 16 residues. The CDR3 nucleotides are TGCGCCAGCAGCCAAGAGCGGGGGCTGGGGACAGATACGCAGTATTTT. Its translation: CASSQERGLGTDTQYF.

This clonotype was counted between two and nine times. V gene TRBV20-1 combines with J gene TRBJ2-6; D is perhaps TRBD1 (5 bases). V shed 3 bases and J shed 3 bases, with 9 bases lying between them. The CDR3 has 14 residues. Germline V gene data show CDR1 as DFQATT and CDR2 as SNEGSKA (reference sequence). CDR3 amino acids: CSASPQGGANVLTF. The CDR3 nucleotides read TGCAGTGCTAGCCCCCAGGGTGGGGCCAACGTCCTGACTTTC.

The CDR3 is CASSVAGLASGELFF. The CDR3 nucleotides read TGTGCCAGCAGCGTAGCTGGACTAGCGAGCGGGGAGCTGTTTTTT. The chain employs TRBV9 and TRBJ2-2, with 9 bases that match TRBD2. The germline V gene has CDR1 SGDLS and CDR2 YYNGEE. V gave up 0 bases and J gave up 7 bases; unmatched junction bases: 4. This CDR3 has 15 residues.

This clonotype was counted many times. The chain is built from TRBV20-1 and TRBJ1-2, with TRBD1 as a possible D gene (6 bases). Germline V gives CDR1 DFQATT, CDR2 SNEGSKA (reference sequence). The CDR3 consists of 14 residues. Deletions cut 6 bases from V and 3 bases from J, with 17 bases between. DNA of the CDR3: TGCAGTGCCCCTGAATCTAGGGGGGACTATGGCTACACCTTC. Translation: CSAPESRGDYGYTF.

The V call is TRBV5-6, the J call TRBJ2-5; 7 bases line up with TRBD1. This CDR3 comprises 13 residues. Losses at the gene ends were 5 bases for V and 3 bases for J; bases not matched to a gene: 4. Germline-derived CDR1 and CDR2 are SGHDT and YYEEEE. CDR3 bases: TGTGCCAGCAGAGAGACAGGGAAAGAGACCCAGTACTTC. Encoded protein: CASRETGKETQYF.

The chain couples TRBV24-1 to TRBJ1-4, with 7 nucleotides matching TRBD1. V trimming: 3 bases; J trimming: 0 bases; junction bases outside the gene matches: 3. Germline loops: CDR1 KGHDR, CDR2 SFDVKD. The CDR3 totals 16 residues. CDR3: CATSDPDRATNEKLFF. The CDR3 bases are TGTGCCACCAGTGATCCCGACAGGGCAACTAATGAAAAACTGTTTTTT.

CDR3 sequence reads: CSVLRPSNTGELFF. The CDR3, as DNA: TGCAGCGTCCTGAGGCCGTCGAACACCGGGGAGCTGTTTTTT. This chain links TRBV29-1 with TRBJ2-2; no definite D call. V was clipped by 6 bases and J by 0 bases, with 11 bases between them. Germline CDR1 reads SQVTM; CDR2 reads ANQGSEA. The CDR3 contains 14 residues.

This clonotype turned up a few times. The chain couples TRBV5-1 to TRBJ1-4; tentatively, D is TRBD1 (5 bases). The CDR3 is 15 residues long. V was cut by 0 bases and J by 8 bases, with 14 bases left in between. CDR1 and CDR2 (germline): SGHRS, YFSETQ. The chain's CDR3 is CASSLAGQSGEKLFF. CDR3 nucleotide sequence: TGCGCCAGCAGCTTGGCAGGGCAGTCGGGAGAAAAACTGTTTTTT.

A few counts support this clonotype. The rearrangement uses TRBV6-5 and TRBJ1-5; D is perhaps TRBD1 (5 bases). Trimming stripped 7 bases from V and 7 bases from J, with 14 bases between. CDR1 MNHEY and CDR2 SVGAGI come from the germline V gene. This CDR3 is built from 13 residues. The CDR3 protein is CASKGGGGQPQHF. CDR3 DNA: TGTGCCAGCAAAGGTGGGGGGGGGCAGCCCCAGCATTTT.

This clonotype occurred many times. The genes are TRBV29-1 and TRBJ1-1, with D unresolved. Germline lookup yields CDR1 SQVTM and CDR2 ANQGSEA. The CDR3 covers 11 residues. Between the trimmed V and J ends, which lost 5 bases and 0 bases, there was a span of 4 bases. In DNA, the CDR3 is TGCAGCGTTCAGGTGAACACTGAAGCTTTCTTT. It yields the protein CSVQVNTEAFF.

This clonotype occurred many times. The genes are TRBV6-2 or TRBV6-3 and TRBJ2-1; 11 nucleotides match TRBD2. This CDR3 contains 14 residues. V was clipped by 2 bases and J by 9 bases; unmatched bases: 3. Germline loops: CDR1 MNHEY, CDR2 SVGEGT. The CDR3 bases are TGTGCCAGCAGTTACCCCCTAGCGGGAGGTGAGCAGTTCTTC. It specifies CASSYPLAGGEQFF.

This clonotype was seen ten or more times. DNA for the CDR3: TGCGCCAGCAGCTTAAGGGCTGGGGCAGGGACTACTACAAATGAGCAGTTCTTC. Residues: CASSLRAGAGTTTNEQFF. This chain links TRBV5-1 with TRBJ2-1, with TRBD2 matching 7 bases. The germline CDR1 and CDR2 sequences are SGHRS and YFSETQ. CDR3 length: 18 amino acids. V trimming: 2 bases; J trimming: 7 bases; junction bases outside the gene matches: 18.

This clonotype was counted at least ten times. The chain links TRBV6-5 to TRBJ1-1, with 8 bases fitting TRBD1. Germline CDR1 reads MNHEY; CDR2 reads SVGAGI. This CDR3 has 19 residues. V lost 0 bases to trimming and J lost 1 base; unmatched junction nucleotides: 13. CDR3 bases: TGTGCCAGCAGTTACTCGATCTTCCAGGGGGCTTCTAAGAACACTGAAGCTTTCTTT. It encodes CASSYSIFQGASKNTEAFF.

The chain uses TRBV19 and TRBJ2-5; D gene uncertain. V shed 3 bases and J shed 4 bases, with 12 bases lying between them. Germline-derived CDR1 and CDR2 are LNHDA and SQIVND (reference sequence). This CDR3 is 14 amino acids long. The CDR3 DNA follows: TGTGCCAGTAGTATGGCTGGTCCGGGAGAGACCCAGTACTTC. It yields the protein CASSMAGPGETQYF.

This clonotype was found a few times. This chain connects TRBV7-8 to TRBJ2-1; TRBD1 might be the D (5 bases). Per the germline V gene, CDR1 is SGHVS and CDR2 is FQNEAQ. CDR3 length: 16 amino acids. The V gene lost 0 bases and the J gene lost 0 bases, with 9 bases spanning the gap. CDR3 residues: CASSLAYRSSYNEQFF. In DNA, the CDR3 is TGTGCCAGCAGCTTAGCGTACAGGAGCTCCTACAATGAGCAGTTCTTC.

This clonotype showed up many times. The rearrangement links TRBV4-2 to TRBJ2-7, with TRBD1 matching 9 bases. CDR1 is LGHNA, CDR2 YNFKEQ, per germline. After removal of 5 bases from V and 0 bases from J, the junction contained 5 bases not matched to a gene. The CDR3 loop spans 15 amino acids. As DNA, the CDR3 is TGTGCCAGCAGCTCACGACAGGGGGACTCCTACGAGCAGTACTTC. Its protein product is CASSSRQGDSYEQYF.

This clonotype was found many times. The chain uses TRBV20-1 and TRBJ2-7; TRBD1 is a possible D gene (6 bases). V lost 6 bases, J lost 1 base, and 13 bases lay in between. Germline V gene lookup returns CDR1 DFQATT and CDR2 SNEGSKA (reference sequence). CDR3 size: 13 residues. The CDR3 DNA follows: TGCAGTGCCCCGACAGGTTTTTCCTACGAGCAGTACTTC. Its translation: CSAPTGFSYEQYF.

The chain links TRBV10-3 to TRBJ1-4; D may be TRBD1 (5 bases). The V gene's germline CDR1 is ENHRY and CDR2 SYGVKD. The V and J ends lost 0 bases and 11 bases respectively, with 13 bases between them. This CDR3 comprises 14 residues. CDR3 loop: CAISESTDGGKLFF. The CDR3 DNA is TGTGCCATCAGTGAGTCCACTGATGGGGGGAAACTGTTTTTT.

This clonotype was counted at least ten times. The chain joins TRBV28 to TRBJ2-2; D ambiguous. This CDR3 region has 14 residues. In germline, CDR1 is MDHEN, CDR2 SYDVKM. V was cut by 2 bases and J by 6 bases, with 10 bases left in between. The CDR3 here is CASSLVAGPGELFF. CDR3 in DNA: TGTGCCAGCAGTTTAGTAGCCGGGCCCGGGGAGCTGTTTTTT.

V gene TRBV3-1 combines with J gene TRBJ1-2, with no clear D. Deletions cut 0 bases from V and 0 bases from J, with 8 bases between. The CDR3 is made up of 15 amino acids. Per germline, CDR1 LGHDT and CDR2 YNNKEL (reference sequence). The DNA for the CDR3 is TGTGCCAGCAGCCAAGATCTGGGCGCTAACTATGGCTACACCTTC. Amino acid sequence: CASSQDLGANYGYTF. Full variable domain (rest looked up from reference TRBV3-1 and TRBJ1-2): DTAVSQTPKYLVTQMGNDKSIKCEQNLGHDTMYWYKQDSKKFLKIMFSYNNKELIINETVPNRFSPKSPDKAHLNLHINSLELGDSAVYFCASSQDLGANYGYTFGSGTRLTVV.

This rearrangement joins TRBV15 to TRBJ1-1; 12 bases line up with TRBD1. Germline lookup yields CDR1 LNHNV and CDR2 YYDKDF (reference sequence). V shed 4 bases and J 3 bases; nucleotides not matched to a gene: 6. This CDR3 is 16 amino acids long. This CDR3 reads CATSKSGQGADTEAFF. Written as DNA, the CDR3 is TGTGCCACCAGCAAATCGGGACAGGGGGCGGACACTGAAGCTTTCTTT.

There are many counts of this clonotype. The chain recombines TRBV10-3 with TRBJ2-1, with D possibly TRBD2 on 6 matching bases. V lost 2 bases and J 9 bases, leaving 14 bases between the germline ends. This CDR3 has 14 amino acids. Germline V gene data show CDR1 as ENHRY and CDR2 as SYGVKD. DNA of the CDR3: TGTGCCATCAGTGAGAACCCCCGTAGCGGTGAGCAGTTCTTC. Its protein product is CAISENPRSGEQFF.

This clonotype showed up many times. The J gene is TRBJ2-1, the V gene TRBV24-1, with D hard to call. V lost 6 bases, J lost 12 bases, and 14 bases lay in between. This CDR3 has 12 residues. Germline-derived CDR1 and CDR2 are KGHDR and SFDVKD. CDR3 sequence: CATSTPEPGQFF. The CDR3 DNA is TGTGCCACCAGTACGCCGGAACCCGGGCAGTTCTTC.

This clonotype was seen a handful of times. V usage is TRBV13 and J usage is TRBJ2-3; D is ambiguous. CDR1 is PRHDT and CDR2 is FYEKMQ in the germline V gene (reference sequence). Trimming shortened V by 4 bases and J by 0 bases, and 17 bases separated the two germline ends. The CDR3 covers 17 residues. The CDR3 region has the DNA TGTGCCAGCAGCTCCGGTCCCCCGGTCGGGAGCACAGATACGCAGTATTTT. It translates to CASSSGPPVGSTDTQYF. Supplemented by reference TRBV13 and TRBJ2-3, the full variable domain reads AAGVIQSPRHLIKEKRETATLKCYPIPRHDTVYWYQQGPGQDPQFLISFYEKMQSDKGSIPDRFSAQQFSDYHSELNMSSLELGDSALYFCASSSGPPVGSTDTQYFGPGTRLTVL.

The sample holds many counts of this clonotype. This chain uses TRBV29-1 with TRBJ1-2; D may be TRBD1 (5 bases). The CDR3 sequence is 14 residues long. The germline V and J ends were trimmed by 5 bases and 1 base, with 14 bases remaining between them. Germline V gives CDR1 SQVTM, CDR2 ANQGSEA. The CDR3 region is CSVTTRQLNYGYTF. CDR3 nucleotide sequence: TGCAGCGTTACCACGCGACAGCTTAACTATGGCTACACCTTC.

At least ten counts were recorded for this clonotype. The rearrangement uses TRBV3-1 and TRBJ1-2; D gene ambiguous. The CDR3 length is 12 residues. Per the germline V gene, CDR1 is LGHDT and CDR2 is YNNKEL (reference sequence). The germline V and J ends were trimmed by 4 bases and 0 bases, with 3 bases remaining between them. Here the CDR3 DNA reads TGTGCCAGCAGCCCCTCTAACTATGGCTACACCTTC. Protein product: CASSPSNYGYTF.

V and J are TRBV29-1 and TRBJ1-2, with D perhaps TRBD1 (6 bases). This CDR3 region has 14 residues. CDR1 SQVTM and CDR2 ANQGSEA come from the germline V gene. The germline V and J ends were trimmed by 3 bases and 4 bases, with 15 bases remaining between them. In nucleotides, the CDR3 is TGCAGCGTTGACTTCCAGGGGAGCGGCTATGGCTACACCTTC. Protein: CSVDFQGSGYGYTF.

This clonotype was observed a few times. V gene TRBV29-1 combines with J gene TRBJ2-3; a possible D gene is TRBD1 (5 bases). The CDR3 loop spans 16 amino acids. Germline values: CDR1 SQVTM, CDR2 ANQGSEA. Deletions cut 0 bases from V and 2 bases from J, with 15 bases between. CDR3 DNA sequence: TGCAGCGTTGAAGATCTTGGGGCAGGCCCCACAGATACGCAGTATTTT. As protein: CSVEDLGAGPTDTQYF.

This clonotype has ten or more counts. The chain links TRBV10-3 to TRBJ1-5, with D hard to call. There are 15 residues in the CDR3. Trimming shortened V by 10 bases and J by 0 bases, and 16 bases separated the two germline ends. Germline values: CDR1 ENHRY, CDR2 SYGVKD. The CDR3 loop is CATKREVNSNQPQHF. In DNA form, the CDR3 reads TGTGCCACCAAACGGGAGGTTAATAGCAATCAGCCCCAGCATTTT.

This clonotype has a count of ten or more. The J gene is TRBJ1-4, the V gene TRBV28; TRBD1 agrees at 9 bases. The CDR3 runs to 16 residues. V shed 5 bases and J 2 bases; nucleotides not matched to a gene: 6. Germline V gene sequence: CDR1 MDHEN, CDR2 SYDVKM. The CDR3 region is CASSIQGAPTNEKLFF. CDR3 sequence (DNA): TGTGCCAGCAGTATACAGGGGGCGCCTACTAATGAAAAACTGTTTTTT.

The CDR3 DNA reads as TGTGCCAGCAGCTTGTCAGGGGGCGCGGGAACTGAAGCTTTCTTT. Residues: CASSLSGGAGTEAFF. V usage is TRBV7-8 and J usage is TRBJ1-1; the match to TRBD1 covers 8 bases. The CDR3 runs 15 residues. CDR1 SGHVS and CDR2 FQNEAQ come from the germline V gene. Trimming removed 3 bases from V and 5 bases from J; junction bases left unmatched: 8. The full variable domain, completed using reference TRBV7-8 and TRBJ1-1, is GAGVSQSPRYKVAKRGQDVALRCDPISGHVSLFWYQQALGQGPEFLTYFQNEAQLDKSGLPSDRFFAERPEGSVSTLKIQRTQQEDSAVYLCASSLSGGAGTEAFFGQGTRLTVV.

This clonotype was seen repeatedly, ten times or more. The rearrangement links TRBV20-1 to TRBJ1-3, with D possibly being TRBD1 (5 bases). This CDR3 has 13 residues. Germline V lookup: CDR1 DFQATT, CDR2 SNEGSKA (reference sequence). V was clipped by 4 bases and J by 3 bases, with 10 bases between them. The DNA for the CDR3 is TGCAGTGCTACCAGGGCCCGTGGAAACACCATATATTTT. Translating it yields CSATRARGNTIYF.